Sequencing of this TCR beta chain was carried out in a study of cytomegalovirus exposure and HLA in healthy donors. Vbeta (60) and Jbeta (13) primers were used in the PCR. The assay was immunoSEQ multiplex PCR, and TCRdb's table has in-frame clones only and misses some. The table lists about 160,000 clones, about 80% of them singletons. The sample taken for sequencing was PBMCs. This clonotype was sampled from a man aged 25-45 years in good health and CMV-seropositive.

The CDR3 DNA reads TGTGCCAGCAGCTTGGGTAGCGGGGGGCTCAAGACCCAGTACTTC. Translated: CASSLGSGGLKTQYF. The chain carries TRBV5-4 and TRBJ2-5, with 10 bases lining up with TRBD2. V shed 0 bases, J shed 6 bases, and the junction held 5 bases outside the gene matches. The CDR3 covers 15 residues. In germline, CDR1 is SGHNT, CDR2 YYREEE (reference sequence).